This entry lists 19 T cell receptor beta chains sequenced from one sample in a study of cytomegalovirus exposure and HLA in healthy donors. Researchers ran the PCR with 60 Vbeta and 13 Jbeta primers. TCRdb's copy holds only in-frame clones and misses some; the assay was immunoSEQ multiplex PCR. The table lists some 96,000 clones, around 76% of them singletons, with roughly 6.9% in the top ten. Sequencing used PBMCs. Receptors were obtained from a middle-aged man in good health and CMV-seropositive.

The CDR3 nucleotides are TGTGCCAGCAGCCCGGACAGGGGGAAGAACACTGAAGCTTTCTTT. It yields the protein CASSPDRGKNTEAFF. V and J are TRBV5-8 and TRBJ1-1; TRBD1 matches at 10 bases. CDR1 SGHTS and CDR2 YDEGEE come from the germline V gene. V lost 4 bases to trimming and J lost 1 base; unmatched junction nucleotides: 4. This CDR3 region has 15 residues.

The V call is TRBV5-1, the J call TRBJ2-7; possibly TRBD2 for D (5 bases). This CDR3 region has 15 residues. V was pared by 0 bases and J by 7 bases, with 17 bases between. Germline CDR1 SGHRS, CDR2 YFSETQ. CDR3 bases: TGCGCCAGCAGCTTGGCAGAGGCGGGCCGGAGGGAGCAGTACTTC. Encoded protein: CASSLAEAGRREQYF.

The chain employs TRBV13 and TRBJ2-7; 10 nucleotides agree with TRBD2. This CDR3 is 16 amino acids long. CDR1 is PRHDT and CDR2 is FYEKMQ in the germline V gene (reference sequence). Trimming cost V 1 base and J 7 bases; bases outside gene matches: 10. CDR3 amino acids: CASSLAGLAGVIEQYF. In DNA, the CDR3 is TGTGCCAGCAGCTTAGCCGGGCTAGCGGGAGTAATTGAGCAGTACTTC.

The rearrangement uses TRBV27 and TRBJ2-3; D unresolved. V shed 5 bases and J shed 3 bases, with 24 bases lying between them. CDR1 is MNHEY, CDR2 SMNVEV, per germline (reference sequence). CDR3 length: 18 residues. Written as DNA, the CDR3 is TGTGCCAGCAGTCCTAAGATCGGGTCTCTTGGTCGGACAGATACGCAGTATTTT. The encoded protein is CASSPKIGSLGRTDTQYF.

The V call is TRBV5-4, the J call TRBJ2-3, with 12 nucleotides matching TRBD2. The CDR3 runs to 16 residues. The germline V gene has CDR1 SGHNT and CDR2 YYREEE (reference sequence). V gave up 4 bases and J gave up 4 bases; unmatched junction bases: 7. The CDR3: CASSTELAGGPDTQYF. The CDR3 nucleotides read TGTGCCAGCAGCACAGAACTAGCGGGAGGCCCAGATACGCAGTATTTT.

This clone has more than one count but fewer than ten. The J gene is TRBJ2-5, the V gene TRBV4-1; 7 nucleotides line up with TRBD1. The CDR3 length is 17 residues. CDR1 and CDR2 from the germline V gene are MGHRA and YSYEKL. V dropped 2 bases and J dropped 3; count of bases not matched to a gene: 12. The CDR3 reads CASSQYYRQGTEETQYF. The CDR3 region has the DNA TGCGCCAGCAGCCAATATTACCGACAGGGCACTGAAGAGACCCAGTACTTC.

The rearrangement links TRBV28 to TRBJ1-5; weak D call: TRBD1 (6 bases). Trimming cost V 5 bases and J 8 bases, with 10 bases left between them. This CDR3 has 12 amino acids. CDR1 is MDHEN and CDR2 is SYDVKM in the germline V gene. The CDR3 here is CASSGGGKPQHF. CDR3 DNA: TGTGCCAGCAGTGGGGGCGGAAAGCCCCAGCATTTT.

The rearrangement links TRBV6-5 to TRBJ2-7; D unclear. Germline V gene data show CDR1 as MNHEY and CDR2 as SVGAGI. The CDR3 totals 13 residues. The V end was cut by 11 bases, the J end by 3 bases, with 17 bases between. In DNA, the CDR3 is TGTGCCTCCCAAGTTCCGGGTGGCTACGAGCAGTACTTC. This translates into CASQVPGGYEQYF.

This clone was counted between two and nine times. This rearrangement joins TRBV18 to TRBJ2-2; weak D call: TRBD1 (6 bases). Germline assignment: CDR1 KGHSH and CDR2 LQKENI. V was trimmed by 0 bases and J by 1 base, leaving 12 bases between them. There are 17 residues in the CDR3. The CDR3 sequence is CASSPPQGLGNTGELFF. CDR3 nucleotide sequence: TGTGCCAGCTCACCACCGCAGGGGCTCGGGAACACCGGGGAGCTGTTTTTT.

This clone was seen a few times. The V and J genes are TRBV18 and TRBJ2-3, with TRBD2 as a possible D gene (7 bases). The CDR3 totals 15 residues. Germline CDR1 KGHSH, CDR2 LQKENI. V lost 4 bases to trimming and J lost 5 bases, with 16 bases between them. The CDR3 sequence: CASSRGGGRGDTQYF. The CDR3 bases are TGTGCCAGCTCACGCGGCGGGGGCCGGGGAGATACGCAGTATTTT. The whole variable domain, remainder taken from reference TRBV18 and TRBJ2-3, is NAGVMQNPRHLVRRRGQEARLRCSPMKGHSHVYWYRQLPEEGLKFMVYLQKENIIDESGMPKERFSAEFPKEGPSILRIQQVVRGDSAAYFCASSRGGGRGDTQYFGPGTRLTVL.

This clone was recorded a few times. V is TRBV15 and J is TRBJ2-3, with 8 bases matching TRBD2. CDR3 size: 15 residues. The V segment lost 4 bases and the J segment 2 bases; nucleotides outside the gene matches: 5. Germline CDR1 LNHNV, CDR2 YYDKDF (reference sequence). The CDR3 protein is CATSNQRGNTDTQYF. The CDR3 nucleotides are TGTGCCACCAGCAACCAGCGGGGGAACACAGATACGCAGTATTTT.

The chain uses TRBV5-5 and TRBJ1-2; maybe TRBD1 (6 bases). The CDR3 runs to 14 residues. With 0 bases removed from V and 5 bases from J, the gap between germline ends came to 11 bases. CDR1 is SGHKS, CDR2 YYEKEE, per germline (reference sequence). The chain's CDR3 is CASSLEGEGYGYTF. In nucleotides, the CDR3 is TGTGCCAGCAGCTTGGAGGGGGAAGGGTATGGCTACACCTTC. Combining the CDR3 with reference TRBV5-5 and TRBJ1-2 gives the whole variable domain DAGVTQSPTHLIKTRGQQVTLRCSPISGHKSVSWYQQVLGQGPQFIFQYYEKEERGRGNFPDRFSARQFPNYSSELNVNALLLGDSALYLCASSLEGEGYGYTFGSGTRLTVV.

This chain links TRBV7-2 with TRBJ2-5; D unresolved. CDR3 length: 11 amino acids. Germline V lookup: CDR1 SGHTA, CDR2 FQGNSA. Trimming cost V 4 bases and J 4 bases, with 4 bases left between them. The CDR3 spells CASSSLETQYF. The DNA for the CDR3 is TGTGCCAGCAGCTCCTTAGAGACCCAGTACTTC.

V gene TRBV9 combines with J gene TRBJ2-1, with 7 bases matching TRBD2. CDR1 and CDR2 (germline): SGDLS, YYNGEE. J gave up 9 bases and V 1 base, and 4 bases lay outside the gene matches. This CDR3 comprises 13 residues. CDR3 DNA sequence: TGTGCCAGCAGCGTAATGCCGGGAGGTGAGCAGTTCTTC. Protein: CASSVMPGGEQFF.

The sample holds a few counts of this clone. The V gene is TRBV19, the J gene TRBJ1-2; D call uncertain. The length of the CDR3 is 13 residues. Germline V gene data show CDR1 as LNHDA and CDR2 as SQIVND (reference sequence). Trimming removed 5 bases from V and 3 bases from J, with 10 bases in between. The CDR3 here is CASSAQDYYGYTF. The CDR3 coding sequence is TGTGCCAGTAGTGCTCAGGACTACTATGGCTACACCTTC. Combining the CDR3 with reference TRBV19 and TRBJ1-2 gives the whole variable domain DGGITQSPKYLFRKEGQNVTLSCEQNLNHDAMYWYRQDPGQGLRLIYYSQIVNDFQKGDIAEGYSVSREKKESFPLTVTSAQKNPTAFYLCASSAQDYYGYTFGSGTRLTVV.

The gene calls are TRBV2 and TRBJ1-2; D gene ambiguous. CDR1 SNHLY and CDR2 FYNNEI come from the germline V gene. V was trimmed by 0 bases and J by 1 base, leaving 6 bases between them. The CDR3 runs 14 residues. CDR3 sequence reads: CASSEAGDNYGYTF. DNA for the CDR3: TGTGCCAGCAGTGAAGCGGGCGATAACTATGGCTACACCTTC.

The V call is TRBV27, the J call TRBJ1-1, with D possibly being TRBD1 (6 bases). This CDR3 contains 15 residues. The V end was cut by 3 bases, the J end by 5 bases, with 16 bases between. The germline gives CDR1 MNHEY, CDR2 SMNVEV (reference sequence). CDR3 region: CASSLGRGAVTEAFF. The CDR3 DNA reads as TGTGCCAGCAGTTTGGGGCGGGGGGCGGTGACTGAAGCTTTCTTT.

The chain combines TRBV10-3 with TRBJ1-2; no firm D call. Germline CDR1 ENHRY, CDR2 SYGVKD. Trimming removed 4 bases from V and 2 bases from J, with 8 bases in between. This CDR3 comprises 13 residues. CDR3 in amino acids: CAISVAGNYGYTF. The CDR3 DNA sequence: TGTGCCATCAGTGTGGCAGGAAACTATGGCTACACCTTC.

This chain connects TRBV6-6 to TRBJ1-2, with D unclear. CDR1 and CDR2 from the germline V gene are MNHNY and SVGAGI (reference sequence). This CDR3 has 15 amino acids. V gave up 2 bases and J gave up 3 bases, with 13 bases separating them. CDR3 sequence: CASSYVALSDYGYTF. In DNA form, the CDR3 reads TGTGCCAGCAGTTACGTCGCGTTGTCCGACTATGGCTACACCTTC.